The entry below describes one T cell receptor (beta chain). Its antigen is as yet unknown. This record comes from a study of early stage breast cancer tumors. Using immunoSEQ multiplex PCR, the repertoire was profiled, and TCRdb retains in-frame clones only, with some absent. The repertoire holds tens of thousands of clones, with 70% to 85% as singletons. The CDR3 length is 14 residues. From germline, CDR1 is MDHEN and CDR2 SYDVKM. V dropped 5 bases and J dropped 1 base, with 11 bases sitting between them. Study-wide points: Tumors had about 2.6-fold higher T cell density than normal breast.

V and J are TRBV28 and TRBJ1-1; no clear D gene. This receptor was taken from a person in their sixties with breast cancer. The sample comprised blood. Written as DNA, the CDR3 is TGTGCCAGCAGTCCCCCCCCGGGGAACACTGAAGCTTTCTTT. Translation: CASSPPPGNTEAFF.